This TCR beta chain originates from a study of tumor-infiltrating lymphocytes in primary liver carcinoma. RNA and DNA were co-extracted from 20-30 mg of unsorted bulk tissue. This CDR3 has 13 residues. Germline values: CDR1 MNHNS, CDR2 SASEGT. J gave up 10 bases and V 8 bases, and 6 bases lay outside the gene matches. The authors made TCR beta cDNA from 450 to 600 ng total RNA with a constant-region primer. It was through three nested multiplex PCR rounds of slightly modified ARM-PCR that TCR beta libraries arose. Primers for the first two PCR rounds were TRBV1-TRBV30 forward primers and a C-beta reverse primer (about 11 cycles per round). TCRdb ran MiXCR on the multiplex PCR reads and lists one entry per CDR3 protein. This sample has around 80,000 distinct CDR3 sequences, with approximately 70% found just once.

Input material: liver tumor tissue from sampling region 1. Regarding subset: tumor region T1, superior pole. The V call is TRBV6-1, the J call TRBJ1-6, with 9 bases lining up with TRBD1. The sequence came from a man aged 35 to 55 with primary liver carcinoma and hepatitis B virus infection. The CDR3: CASDDRGLSPLHF. Here the CDR3 DNA reads TGTGCCAGCGATGACAGGGGGTTGTCACCCCTCCACTTT.